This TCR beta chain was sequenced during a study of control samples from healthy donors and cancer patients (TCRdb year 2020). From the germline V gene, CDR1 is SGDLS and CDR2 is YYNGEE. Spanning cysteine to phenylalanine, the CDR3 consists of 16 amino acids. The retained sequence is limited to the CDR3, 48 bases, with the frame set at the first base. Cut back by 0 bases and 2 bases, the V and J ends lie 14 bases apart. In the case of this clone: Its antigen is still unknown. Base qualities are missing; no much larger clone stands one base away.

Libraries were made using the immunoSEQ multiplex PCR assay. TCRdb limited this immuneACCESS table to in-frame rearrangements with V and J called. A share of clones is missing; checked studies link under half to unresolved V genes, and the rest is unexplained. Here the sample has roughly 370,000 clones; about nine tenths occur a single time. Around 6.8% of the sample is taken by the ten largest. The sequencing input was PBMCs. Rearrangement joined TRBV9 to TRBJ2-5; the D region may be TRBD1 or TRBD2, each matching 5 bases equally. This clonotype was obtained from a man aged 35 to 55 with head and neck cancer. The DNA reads TGTGCCAGCAGCGTAGCTACGGGGTGGGGGCAAGAGACCCAGTACTTC. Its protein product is CASSVATGWGQETQYF.